One and the same sample provided the 18 T cell receptor beta chains below, sequenced in a study of OX40 agonist ivuxolimab in advanced cancers. Here immunoSEQ multiplex PCR was the method, and the copy in TCRdb shows in-frame clones only, minus some. The sample shows 65,000 to 100,000 clones, around 94% of them seen only once. Sample: CD4+ or CD8+ T cells sorted from blood, taken in a trial of the OX40 agonist ivuxolimab. These receptors originate from an adult with an advanced solid tumor such as melanoma, head and neck, liver or kidney cancer.

The chain combines TRBV7-9 with TRBJ2-2; D is uncertain. V dropped 6 bases and J dropped 4 bases, with 9 bases sitting between them. This CDR3 comprises 13 residues. The germline V gene encodes CDR1 SEHNR and CDR2 FQNEAQ (reference sequence). This CDR3 is CASSHTATGELFF. The CDR3 DNA follows: TGTGCCAGCAGTCACACAGCCACCGGGGAGCTGTTTTTT.

The rearrangement links TRBV7-3 to TRBJ1-1; D is perhaps TRBD1 (5 bases). Germline assignment: CDR1 SGHTA and CDR2 FQGTGA. The V end lost 5 bases, the J end lost 4 bases, and 11 bases lay between the germline ends. The length of the CDR3 is 13 residues. The CDR3 DNA reads as TGTGCCAGCAGCCCGCCGGGGGGCACTGAAGCTTTCTTT. It is translated as CASSPPGGTEAFF.

The chain joins TRBV4-1 to TRBJ1-1, with 9 bases that match TRBD1. The CDR3 consists of 15 residues. With V trimmed by 4 bases and J by 6 bases, 9 bases remained unmatched. Per germline, CDR1 MGHRA and CDR2 YSYEKL. The CDR3 loop is CASSPDRGLSPEAFF. CDR3 DNA sequence: TGCGCCAGCAGCCCGGACAGGGGCCTTAGCCCTGAAGCTTTCTTT.

The chain couples TRBV7-2 to TRBJ2-5; a possible D gene is TRBD2 (6 bases). The germline V gene has CDR1 SGHTA and CDR2 FQGNSA. With 1 base removed from V and 4 bases from J, the gap between germline ends came to 10 bases. CDR3 size: 14 residues. CDR3 bases: TGTGCCAGCAGCTTAGGGATGGGAGGAGAGACCCAGTACTTC. Translated, it gives CASSLGMGGETQYF.

The J gene is TRBJ2-1, the V gene TRBV15, with 7 bases aligning to TRBD2. The CDR3 is made up of 16 amino acids. J lost 2 bases, V lost 0 bases, and 4 bases had no gene match. Germline assignment: CDR1 LNHNV and CDR2 YYDKDF (reference sequence). The CDR3 reads CATSRELAGAYNEQFF. The CDR3, as DNA: TGTGCCACCAGCAGAGAACTGGCGGGGGCCTACAATGAGCAGTTCTTC.

The chain joins TRBV2 to TRBJ1-1; D is ambiguous. Germline assignment: CDR1 SNHLY and CDR2 FYNNEI. The V end lost 4 bases, the J end lost 10 bases, and 7 bases lay between the germline ends. CDR3 length equals 10 residues. The CDR3 coding sequence is TGTGCCAGCAGTGGCTCGTCAGCTTTCTTT. Translating gives CASSGSSAFF.

This rearrangement joins TRBV19 to TRBJ2-7; weak D call: TRBD2 (6 bases). Germline CDR1 LNHDA, CDR2 SQIVND (reference sequence). Trimming cost V 6 bases and J 4 bases, with 16 bases left between them. The CDR3 is 14 residues long. CDR3 nucleotides: TGTGCCAGTAGCCTTGCGGGAAGTAGTTACGAGCAGTACTTC. Its translation is CASSLAGSSYEQYF.

The V and J genes are TRBV9 and TRBJ2-3; D remains ambiguous. From germline, CDR1 is SGDLS and CDR2 YYNGEE. V gave up 0 bases and J gave up 3 bases, with 11 bases separating them. The CDR3 runs to 15 residues. The CDR3 DNA follows: TGTGCCAGCAGCGTAGGAACGGTCCTAACAGATACGCAGTATTTT. Protein: CASSVGTVLTDTQYF. Using reference TRBV9 and TRBJ2-3 for the parts outside the CDR3, the full variable domain is DSGVTQTPKHLITATGQRVTLRCSPRSGDLSVYWYQQSLDQGLQFLIQYYNGEERAKGNILERFSAQQFPDLHSELNLSSLELGDSALYFCASSVGTVLTDTQYFGPGTRLTVL.

J is TRBJ2-7 and V is TRBV7-9; D call uncertain. V lost 5 bases and J 2 bases, leaving 7 bases between the germline ends. Germline V CDR1 and CDR2: SEHNR, FQNEAQ (reference sequence). The CDR3 totals 12 residues. The CDR3 DNA is TGTGCCAGCAGCCCCCCGACCTACGAGCAGTACTTC. It yields the protein CASSPPTYEQYF.

This sequence joins TRBV19 and TRBJ2-3; TRBD1 might be the D (8 bases). Germline assignment: CDR1 LNHDA and CDR2 SQIVND (reference sequence). V dropped 5 bases and J dropped 5 bases, with 17 bases sitting between them. There are 15 residues in the CDR3. CDR3 in DNA: TGTGCCAGTAGTTTTACAGGGGGGGGCGGAGATACGCAGTATTTT. Translation gives CASSFTGGGGDTQYF.

In its sample, this clone was seen a few times. The gene calls are TRBV2 and TRBJ1-5, with D possibly TRBD1 on 5 matching bases. CDR1 is SNHLY, CDR2 FYNNEI, per germline. The CDR3 has 14 residues. With 8 bases removed from V and 2 bases from J, the gap between germline ends came to 13 bases. Here the CDR3 reads CASGRDVGNQPQHF. CDR3 DNA: TGTGCCAGCGGGCGGGACGTTGGCAATCAGCCCCAGCATTTT.

The chain couples TRBV30 to TRBJ1-1; D is ambiguous. In germline, CDR1 is GTSNPN, CDR2 SVGIG (reference sequence). The length of the CDR3 is 16 residues. With 3 bases removed from V and 0 bases from J, the gap between germline ends came to 17 bases. CDR3 loop: CAWRSMAAYMNTEAFF. In nucleotides, the CDR3 is TGTGCCTGGAGATCAATGGCGGCTTACATGAACACTGAAGCTTTCTTT.

This sequence joins TRBV4-3 and TRBJ2-5, with D perhaps TRBD1 (6 bases). The end of the DNA fits TRBJ2-7 better, so the J call may be wrong. The CDR3 length is 15 residues. In germline, CDR1 is LGHNA, CDR2 YSLEER. CDR3 nucleotides: TGCGCCAGCAGCCAAGATCAAGGGGGCTCCTACGAGCAGTACTTC. Translated: CASSQDQGGSYEQYF.

A few counts support this clone. J is TRBJ1-5 and V is TRBV27, with D maybe TRBD1 (6 bases). The CDR3 has 15 residues. Trimming cost V 10 bases and J 0 bases, with 16 bases left between them. Germline V CDR1 and CDR2: MNHEY, SMNVEV (reference sequence). The CDR3 loop is CATGDKGYSNQPQHF. The CDR3 DNA sequence: TGTGCCACCGGGGACAAGGGGTATAGCAATCAGCCCCAGCATTTT.

The CDR3 region is CASTRPAYNEQFF. In DNA form, the CDR3 reads TGTGCCAGCACCCGCCCGGCTTACAATGAGCAGTTCTTC. V and J are TRBV28 and TRBJ2-1; D is unresolved. The V gene's germline CDR1 is MDHEN and CDR2 SYDVKM. CDR3 length equals 13 residues. Deletions cut 7 bases from V and 4 bases from J, with 11 bases between.

The chain has TRBV9 and TRBJ2-6; 10 positions match TRBD2. Trimming at V came to 4 bases and at J to 0 bases, leaving 7 bases not matched to a gene. The CDR3 is made up of 18 amino acids. CDR1 is SGDLS, CDR2 YYNGEE, per germline. The CDR3 coding sequence is TGTGCCAGCAGCCAAACTAGCGGGACCTCCTCTGGGGCCAACGTCCTGACTTTC. Translated, it gives CASSQTSGTSSGANVLTF.

V usage is TRBV27 and J usage is TRBJ1-5; no clear D. Germline lookup yields CDR1 MNHEY and CDR2 SMNVEV (reference sequence). The CDR3 sequence is 15 residues long. V was shortened by 2 bases and J by 2 bases, with 10 bases between the two germline ends. The CDR3 loop is CASSLRGWGNQPQHF. CDR3 coding DNA: TGTGCCAGCAGTTTACGGGGATGGGGCAATCAGCCCCAGCATTTT.

This clone was detected only a few times. Here the CDR3 reads CAPRARRGYTF. The CDR3 DNA reads TGTGCCCCCCGAGCCAGGAGGGGCTACACCTTC. J is TRBJ1-2 and V is TRBV7-3; D remains unclear. Deletions cut 11 bases from V and 8 bases from J, with 15 bases between. The CDR3 covers 11 residues. Germline V gives CDR1 SGHTA, CDR2 FQGTGA.